This T cell receptor (beta chain) is drawn from a study of T cell repertoires in ileal Crohn's disease. The wider study: At surgery, about 36% of patients smoked, with median disease duration about eight years.

The V end was cut by 2 bases, the J end by 4 bases, with 12 bases between. Per germline, CDR1 SGHRS and CDR2 YFSETQ. The CDR3 has 14 amino acids. Each sample's TCRB immunosequencing used around 500 nanograms of biopsy DNA. TCRdb's table, derived via immunoSEQ multiplex PCR, lists solely in-frame clones and lacks some. Among some 14,000 clones listed, 78% were seen once. V is TRBV5-1 and J is TRBJ1-2; possible D gene TRBD1, 5 bases. The receptor was isolated from an adult with Crohn's disease. The sequenced sample was ileal tissue. This chain's CDR3 is CASSLGAGSYGYTF. CDR3 DNA sequence: TGCGCCAGCAGCTTAGGGGCAGGATCCTATGGCTACACCTTC.